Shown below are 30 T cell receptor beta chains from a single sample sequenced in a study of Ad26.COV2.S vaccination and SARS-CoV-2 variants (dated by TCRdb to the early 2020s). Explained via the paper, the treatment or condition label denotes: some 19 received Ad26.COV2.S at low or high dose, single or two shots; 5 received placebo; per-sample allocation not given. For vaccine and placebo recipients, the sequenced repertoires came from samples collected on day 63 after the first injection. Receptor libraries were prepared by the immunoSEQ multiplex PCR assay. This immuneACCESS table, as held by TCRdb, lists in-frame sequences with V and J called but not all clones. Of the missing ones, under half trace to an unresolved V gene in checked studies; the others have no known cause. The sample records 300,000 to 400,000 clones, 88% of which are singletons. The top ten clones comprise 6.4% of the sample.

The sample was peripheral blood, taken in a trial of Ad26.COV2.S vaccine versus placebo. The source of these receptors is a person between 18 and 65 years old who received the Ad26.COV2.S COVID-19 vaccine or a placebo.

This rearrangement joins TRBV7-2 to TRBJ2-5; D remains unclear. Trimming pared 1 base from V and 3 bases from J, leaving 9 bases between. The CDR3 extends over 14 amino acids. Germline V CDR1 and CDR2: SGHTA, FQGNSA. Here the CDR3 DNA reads TGTGCCAGCAGCTTAGGGGGTTTTAAAGAGACCCAGTACTTC. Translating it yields CASSLGGFKETQYF.

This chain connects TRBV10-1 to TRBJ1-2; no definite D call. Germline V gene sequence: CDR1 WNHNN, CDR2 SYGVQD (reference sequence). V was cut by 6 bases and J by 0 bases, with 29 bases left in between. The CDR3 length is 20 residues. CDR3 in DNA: TGCGCCAGCAGAAAACTTAGTAGACGGGAGGGCGGAGTAGCTAACTATGGCTACACCTTC. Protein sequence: CASRKLSRREGGVANYGYTF.

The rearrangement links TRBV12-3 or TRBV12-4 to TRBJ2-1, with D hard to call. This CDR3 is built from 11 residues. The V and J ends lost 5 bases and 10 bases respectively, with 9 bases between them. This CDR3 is CASSQLLEQFF. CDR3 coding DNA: TGTGCCAGCAGTCAACTCCTAGAGCAGTTCTTC.

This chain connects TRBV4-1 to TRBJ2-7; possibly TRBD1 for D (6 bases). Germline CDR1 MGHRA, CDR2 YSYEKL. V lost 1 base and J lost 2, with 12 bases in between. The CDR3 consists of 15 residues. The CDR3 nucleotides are TGCGCCAGCAGCCAAGCAACGGGACAAACCTACGAGCAGTACTTC. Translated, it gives CASSQATGQTYEQYF.

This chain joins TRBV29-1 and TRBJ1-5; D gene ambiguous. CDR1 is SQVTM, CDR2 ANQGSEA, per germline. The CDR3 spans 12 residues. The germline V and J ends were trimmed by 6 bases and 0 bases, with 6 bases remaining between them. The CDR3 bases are TGCAGCGTCCGTTATAGCAATCAGCCCCAGCATTTT. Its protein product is CSVRYSNQPQHF.

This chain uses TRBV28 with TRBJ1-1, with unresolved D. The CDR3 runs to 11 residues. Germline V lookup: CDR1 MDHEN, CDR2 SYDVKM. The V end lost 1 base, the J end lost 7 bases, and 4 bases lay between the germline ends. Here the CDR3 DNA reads TGTGCCAGCAGTTTATTATTTGAAGCTTTCTTT. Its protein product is CASSLLFEAFF.

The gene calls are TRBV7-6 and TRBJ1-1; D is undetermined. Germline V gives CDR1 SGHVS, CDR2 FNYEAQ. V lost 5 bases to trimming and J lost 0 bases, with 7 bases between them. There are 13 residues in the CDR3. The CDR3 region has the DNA TGTGCCAGCAGCCCGAGGTTGAACACTGAAGCTTTCTTT. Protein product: CASSPRLNTEAFF.

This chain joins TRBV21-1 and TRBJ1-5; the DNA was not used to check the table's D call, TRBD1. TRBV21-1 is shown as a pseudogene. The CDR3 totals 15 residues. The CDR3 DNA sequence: TGTGCCAGCAGCAAACCAGGGGACAGTGATCAGCCCCAGCATTTT. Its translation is CASSKPGDSDQPQHF.

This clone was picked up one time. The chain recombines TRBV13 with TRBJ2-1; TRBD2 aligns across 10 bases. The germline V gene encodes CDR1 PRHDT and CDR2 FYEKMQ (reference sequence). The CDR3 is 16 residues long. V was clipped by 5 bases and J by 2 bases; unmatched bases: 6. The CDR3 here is CASSPWTSGPYNEQFF. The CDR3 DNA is TGTGCCAGCAGCCCTTGGACTAGCGGTCCCTACAATGAGCAGTTCTTC. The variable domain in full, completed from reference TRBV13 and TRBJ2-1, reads AAGVIQSPRHLIKEKRETATLKCYPIPRHDTVYWYQQGPGQDPQFLISFYEKMQSDKGSIPDRFSAQQFSDYHSELNMSSLELGDSALYFCASSPWTSGPYNEQFFGPGTRLTVL.

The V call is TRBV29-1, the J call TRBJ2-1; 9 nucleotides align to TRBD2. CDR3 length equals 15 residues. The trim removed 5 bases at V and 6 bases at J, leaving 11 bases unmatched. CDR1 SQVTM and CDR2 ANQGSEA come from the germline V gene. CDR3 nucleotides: TGCAGCGTTATGGGGACAGTTAGCGGGAGCAATGAGCAGTTCTTC. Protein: CSVMGTVSGSNEQFF.

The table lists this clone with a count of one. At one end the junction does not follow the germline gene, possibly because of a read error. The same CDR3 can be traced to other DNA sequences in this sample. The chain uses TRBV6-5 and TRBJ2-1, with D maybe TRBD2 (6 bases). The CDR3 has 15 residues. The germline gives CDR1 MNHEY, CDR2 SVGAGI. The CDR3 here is CASSYSRDGNNEQFF. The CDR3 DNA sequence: TGTGCCAGCAGCTACTCGCGGGATGGAAACAATGAGCAGTTCTTC.

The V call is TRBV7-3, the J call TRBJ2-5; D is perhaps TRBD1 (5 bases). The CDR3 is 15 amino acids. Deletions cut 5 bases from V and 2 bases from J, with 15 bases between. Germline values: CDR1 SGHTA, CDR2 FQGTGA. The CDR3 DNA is TGTGCCAGCAGCCGTTCTCAGGGTCCTCAAGAGACCCAGTACTTC. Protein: CASSRSQGPQETQYF.

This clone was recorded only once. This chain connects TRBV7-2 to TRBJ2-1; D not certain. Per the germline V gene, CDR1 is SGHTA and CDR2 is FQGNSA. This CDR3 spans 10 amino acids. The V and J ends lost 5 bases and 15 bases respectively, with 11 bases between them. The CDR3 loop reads CASSLGRMFF. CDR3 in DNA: TGTGCCAGCAGCCTCGGTCGTATGTTCTTC.

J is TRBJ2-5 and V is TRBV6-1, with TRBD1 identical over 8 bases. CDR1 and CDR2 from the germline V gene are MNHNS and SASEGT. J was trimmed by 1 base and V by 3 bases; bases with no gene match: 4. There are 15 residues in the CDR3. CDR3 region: CASSERTGLQETQYF. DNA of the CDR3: TGTGCCAGCAGTGAGAGGACAGGGCTCCAAGAGACCCAGTACTTC.

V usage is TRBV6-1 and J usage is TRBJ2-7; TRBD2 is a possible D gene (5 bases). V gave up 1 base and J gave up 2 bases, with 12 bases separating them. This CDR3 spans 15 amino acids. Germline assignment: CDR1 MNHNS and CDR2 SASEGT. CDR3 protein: CASSEEAGAAYEQYF. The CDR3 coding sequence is TGTGCCAGCAGTGAAGAGGCAGGAGCGGCCTACGAGCAGTACTTC.

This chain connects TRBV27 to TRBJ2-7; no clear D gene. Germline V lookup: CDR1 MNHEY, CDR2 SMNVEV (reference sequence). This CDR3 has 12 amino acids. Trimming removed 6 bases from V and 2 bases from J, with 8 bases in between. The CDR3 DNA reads TGTGCCAGCAGAGTTAGCCCCTACGAGCAGTACTTC. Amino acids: CASRVSPYEQYF.

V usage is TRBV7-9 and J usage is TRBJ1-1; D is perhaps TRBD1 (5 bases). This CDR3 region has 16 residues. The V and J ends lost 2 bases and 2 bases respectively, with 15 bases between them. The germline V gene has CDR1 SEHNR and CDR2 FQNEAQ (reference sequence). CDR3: CASSLLGDGRNTEAFF. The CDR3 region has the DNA TGTGCCAGCAGCTTACTGGGGGACGGCCGAAACACTGAAGCTTTCTTT.

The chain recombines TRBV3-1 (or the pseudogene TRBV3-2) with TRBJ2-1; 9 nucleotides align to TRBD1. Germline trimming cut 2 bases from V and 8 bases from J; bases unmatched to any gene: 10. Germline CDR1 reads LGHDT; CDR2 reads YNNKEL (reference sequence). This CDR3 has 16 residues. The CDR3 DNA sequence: TGTGCCAGCAGCCAATTTTTGGGACAGGGTATTCATGAGCAGTTCTTC. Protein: CASSQFLGQGIHEQFF.

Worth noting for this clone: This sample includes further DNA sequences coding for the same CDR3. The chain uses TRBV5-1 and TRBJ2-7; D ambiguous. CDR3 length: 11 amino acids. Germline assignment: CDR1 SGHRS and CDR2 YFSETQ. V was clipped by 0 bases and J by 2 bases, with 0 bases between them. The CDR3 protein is CASSLAYEQYF. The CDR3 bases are TGCGCCAGCAGCTTGGCCTACGAGCAGTACTTC.

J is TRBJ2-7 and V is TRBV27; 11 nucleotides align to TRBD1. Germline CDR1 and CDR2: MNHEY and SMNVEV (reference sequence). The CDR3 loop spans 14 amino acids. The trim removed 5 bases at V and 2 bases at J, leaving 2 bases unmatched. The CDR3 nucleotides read TGTGCCAGCAGTGGACAGGGGGCGGCCTACGAGCAGTACTTC. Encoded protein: CASSGQGAAYEQYF.

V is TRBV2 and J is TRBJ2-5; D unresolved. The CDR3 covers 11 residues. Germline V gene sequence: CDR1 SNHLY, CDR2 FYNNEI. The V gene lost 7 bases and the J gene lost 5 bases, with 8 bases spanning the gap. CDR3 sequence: CASTVSETQYF. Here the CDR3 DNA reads TGTGCCAGCACCGTCTCGGAGACCCAGTACTTC.

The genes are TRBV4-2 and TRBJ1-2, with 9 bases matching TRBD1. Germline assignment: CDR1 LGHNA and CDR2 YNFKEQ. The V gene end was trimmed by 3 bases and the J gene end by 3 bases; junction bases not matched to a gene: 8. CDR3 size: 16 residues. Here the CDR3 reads CASSQSDDRGYYGYTF. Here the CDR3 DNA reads TGTGCCAGCAGCCAGAGCGACGACAGGGGGTACTATGGCTACACCTTC.

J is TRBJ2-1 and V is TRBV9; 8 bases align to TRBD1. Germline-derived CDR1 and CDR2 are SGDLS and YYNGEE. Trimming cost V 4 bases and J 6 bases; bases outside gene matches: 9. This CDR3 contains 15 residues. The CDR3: CASSKPGTGFNEQFF. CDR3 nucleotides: TGTGCCAGCAGCAAGCCCGGGACAGGCTTCAATGAGCAGTTCTTC.

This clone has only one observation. CDR3 loop: CASSPRQSIADYGYTF. The CDR3, as DNA: TGTGCCAGTAGCCCGAGGCAGTCCATCGCGGACTATGGCTACACCTTC. The rearrangement links TRBV19 to TRBJ1-2; no clear D gene. Germline lookup yields CDR1 LNHDA and CDR2 SQIVND (reference sequence). Trimming removed 6 bases from V and 3 bases from J, with 20 bases in between. The CDR3 totals 16 residues.

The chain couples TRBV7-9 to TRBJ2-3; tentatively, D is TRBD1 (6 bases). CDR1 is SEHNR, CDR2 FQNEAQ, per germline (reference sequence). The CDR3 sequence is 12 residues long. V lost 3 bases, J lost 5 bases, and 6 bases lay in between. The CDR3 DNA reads TGTGCCAGCAGCTTGACAGGAGATACGCAGTATTTT. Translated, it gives CASSLTGDTQYF. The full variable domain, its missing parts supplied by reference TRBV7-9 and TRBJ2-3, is DTGVSQNPRHKITKRGQNVTFRCDPISEHNRLYWYRQTLGQGPEFLTYFQNEAQLEKSRLLSDRFSAERPKGSFSTLEIQRTEQGDSAMYLCASSLTGDTQYFGPGTRLTVL.

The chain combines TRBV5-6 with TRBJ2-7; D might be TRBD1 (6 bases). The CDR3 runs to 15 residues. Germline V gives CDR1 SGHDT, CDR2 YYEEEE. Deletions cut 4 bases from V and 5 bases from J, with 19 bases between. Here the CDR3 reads CASSATPGQPHEQYF. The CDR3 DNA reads TGTGCCAGCAGCGCTACACCCGGACAGCCCCACGAGCAGTACTTC.

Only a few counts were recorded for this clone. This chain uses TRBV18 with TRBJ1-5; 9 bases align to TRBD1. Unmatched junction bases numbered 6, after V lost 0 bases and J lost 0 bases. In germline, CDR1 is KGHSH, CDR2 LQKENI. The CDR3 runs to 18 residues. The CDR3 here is CASSPPRTGAGSNQPQHF. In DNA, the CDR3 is TGTGCCAGCTCACCACCCAGGACAGGGGCGGGTAGCAATCAGCCCCAGCATTTT.

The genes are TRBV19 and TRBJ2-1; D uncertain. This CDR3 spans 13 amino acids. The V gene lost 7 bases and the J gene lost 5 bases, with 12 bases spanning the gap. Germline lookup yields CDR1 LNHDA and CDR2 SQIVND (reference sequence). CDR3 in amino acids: CASISLLNNEQFF. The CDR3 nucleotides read TGTGCCAGTATAAGTCTTCTGAACAATGAGCAGTTCTTC.

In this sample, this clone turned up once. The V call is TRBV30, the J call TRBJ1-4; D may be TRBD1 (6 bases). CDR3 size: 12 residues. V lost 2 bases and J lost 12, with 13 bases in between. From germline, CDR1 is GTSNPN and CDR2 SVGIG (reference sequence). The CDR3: CAWSPRGGELFF. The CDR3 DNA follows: TGTGCCTGGAGTCCGAGGGGGGGGGAACTGTTTTTT.

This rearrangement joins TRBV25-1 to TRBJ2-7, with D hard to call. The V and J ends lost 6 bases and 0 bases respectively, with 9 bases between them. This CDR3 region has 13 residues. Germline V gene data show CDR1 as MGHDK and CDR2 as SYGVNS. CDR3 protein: CASRVPLSYEQYF. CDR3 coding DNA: TGTGCCAGCAGGGTACCCCTCTCCTACGAGCAGTACTTC.